The clone carrying this T cell receptor beta chain was observed a few times. Its antigen is not known. V shed 4 bases and J shed 3 bases, with 13 bases lying between them. The CDR3 spans 14 residues. Germline loops: CDR1 SQVTM, CDR2 ANQGSEA. The data derive from a study of regulatory T cells in long-lasting Graves disease. Stated time point: persistent/refractory GD, antithyroid drugs over 5 years with positive TRAb. RNA from PBMCs was the source of the TCR library. Sequencing libraries for TCR beta were prepared with iRepertoire HTBI primers and Arm-PCR of CDR3 regions. Each CDR3 protein gets one entry after TCRdb re-called the multiplex PCR reads with MiXCR. The table shows roughly 490,000 distinct CDR3 sequences, with 20% to 25% occurring only once. Study conclusions and caveats: New patients shared over 800 public clonotypes, fewer than the roughly 2,600 shared by persistent patients.

This specimen was peripheral blood mononuclear cells (PBMCs), taken when the disease was refractory, from a patient treated with antithyroid drugs. This sequence originates from a female donor with Graves disease. V and J are TRBV29-1 and TRBJ1-3, with D possibly matching TRBD1 (5 bases). DNA for the CDR3: TGCAGCGTTGTTATAGGGGCCGGTGGAAACACCATATATTTT. Translated, it gives CSVVIGAGGNTIYF.